Detailed here is one T cell receptor (beta chain). There is no known antigen for this receptor. One base away there is no much larger clone; base qualities are not given. The CDR3 has 15 amino acids, counting the end cysteine and phenylalanine. The CDR3 DNA has 45 bases and is translated from base 1. Germline trimming amounts to 4 bases on V and 1 base on J, with 6 as the count of junction bases outside the gene matches. From a lookup of the germline V gene (reference sequence), CDR1 and CDR2 are SGHNT and YYREEE. This entry is derived from a study of glioma-infiltrating T cells after dendritic cell vaccination (dated by TCRdb to 2016 to 2017). Concerning the study at large: Of the 15 or so glioblastoma patients in the cohort, all drawn from Phase I and II dendritic cell vaccination trials, 9 were newly diagnosed and 6 had recurrent disease. Survival after dendritic cell vaccination was correlated with TCR sequencing metrics, including TIL content and tumor-blood repertoire overlap. To make the vaccine, monocyte-derived dendritic cells were cultured for under 9 days with IL-4 and GM-CSF and then pulsed overnight with autologous tumor lysate. In glioblastoma patients vaccinated with dendritic cells, deep sequencing of TCR beta CDR3 regions served to measure the amount of tumor-infiltrating lymphocytes and to compare repertoires between tumor and blood. Each patient was given three intradermal dendritic cell vaccine injections, spaced two weeks apart, in the arm below the axilla. Patients received autologous tumor lysate-pulsed dendritic cell vaccination between about 2003 and 2013. Study-wide conclusions, independent of this receptor: TCR clonality showed no direct relationship with survival, which suggests that a diverse polyclonal response may be important. The three-group TCR overlap response model was described as speculative and requiring prospective validation. The cohort was small and heterogeneous, and full blood and tumor sets were available for few patients, with initial-recurrent tumor pairs available for even fewer patients. After dendritic cell vaccination, a higher estimated pretreatment TIL content predicted longer time to progression and longer overall survival.

TCRB CDR3 regions were amplified from roughly 1.8 ug genomic DNA, or all available DNA if less, using the immunoSEQ assay. The multiplex PCR employed 60 forward primers targeting TCR V beta segments and 13 reverse primers targeting J beta segments. To estimate the number of reads per starting template, synthetic control templates were added to each sample at limiting dilution. The Illumina HiSeq System generated sequencing reads of 87 bp. The authors' analysis ran thus. PCR and sequencing errors were removed by a nearest neighbor algorithm that merged closely related sequences. TCR overlap was defined as the percentage of unique tumor TCR beta sequences that were also found in the peripheral blood of the same patient. The table was pulled from immuneACCESS by TCRdb, which kept in-frame rearrangements only. Such tables lose some clones; where checked, under half of the loss comes from unresolved V genes, and the rest has no known cause. The DNA was the basis for D and trimming; V, J and clone size are from that table. The sample profile shows roughly 100,000 clones; roughly 84% of them were found once. The ten most abundant clones make up less than 3% of the sample.

Patients were selected for having adequate residual fresh-frozen tumor tissue and more than two years of available survival data. Although molecular status otherwise differed among the glioblastoma patients, no patient had an isocitrate dehydrogenase mutation. PBMC collection took place before vaccination, two weeks after the third vaccination, and at tumor progression if progression occurred. The Qiagen DNeasy Blood extraction Kit was used to extract genomic DNA. The sample here was blood, taken before dendritic cell vaccination. The sequence derives from a human donor with glioblastoma. The chain couples TRBV5-4 to TRBJ1-1, with TRBD1 identical over 8 junction bases. The CDR3 region reads CASSVDRGQNTEAFF. The bases are TGTGCCAGCAGCGTCGACAGGGGACAGAACACTGAAGCTTTCTTT.